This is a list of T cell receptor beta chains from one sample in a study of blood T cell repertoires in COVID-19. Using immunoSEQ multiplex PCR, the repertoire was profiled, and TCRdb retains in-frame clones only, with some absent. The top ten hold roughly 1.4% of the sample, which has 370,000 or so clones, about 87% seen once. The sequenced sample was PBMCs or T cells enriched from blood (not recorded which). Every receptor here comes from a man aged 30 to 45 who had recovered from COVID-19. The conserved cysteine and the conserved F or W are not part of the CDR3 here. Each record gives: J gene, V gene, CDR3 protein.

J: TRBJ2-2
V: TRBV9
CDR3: ASSVATLRGGGTGELF

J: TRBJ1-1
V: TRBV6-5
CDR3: ASSYSPGMNTEAF

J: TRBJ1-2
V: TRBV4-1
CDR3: ASSWDRGRDYGYT

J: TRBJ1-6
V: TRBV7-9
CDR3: ASTKSTGANSPLH

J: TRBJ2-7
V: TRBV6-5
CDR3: ASSSPRQGQHEQY

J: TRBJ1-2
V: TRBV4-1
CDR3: ASSQDSPNYGYT

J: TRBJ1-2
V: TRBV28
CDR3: ASRVQGLMYGYT

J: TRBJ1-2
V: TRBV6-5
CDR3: ASSYFQGNGYT

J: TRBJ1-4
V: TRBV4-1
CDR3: ASSQDTRANEKLF

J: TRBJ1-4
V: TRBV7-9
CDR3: ASSLALGAPNEKLF

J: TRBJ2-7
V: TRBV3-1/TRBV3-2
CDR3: ASSQDEGQGYHEQY

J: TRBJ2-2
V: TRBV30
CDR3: AWTGTGAAGELF

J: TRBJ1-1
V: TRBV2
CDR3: ASRGQGAMLRTYMNTEAF

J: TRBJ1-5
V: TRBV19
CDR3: ASNPTGRYQPQH

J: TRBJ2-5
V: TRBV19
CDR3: ASSLGAGVDETQY

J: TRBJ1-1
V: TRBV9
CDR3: ASSGGRGTEAF

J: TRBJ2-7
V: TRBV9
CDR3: ASSPWDRSYEQY

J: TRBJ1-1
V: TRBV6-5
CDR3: ASSPRATGHTEAF

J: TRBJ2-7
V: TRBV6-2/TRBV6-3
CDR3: ASSSGVGTGDYEQY

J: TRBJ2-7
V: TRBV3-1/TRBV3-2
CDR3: ASSPTAQGSRYEQY

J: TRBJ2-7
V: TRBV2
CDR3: ASSESYSEQY

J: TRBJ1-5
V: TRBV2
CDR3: ASSERGLLFSPYGLFQH

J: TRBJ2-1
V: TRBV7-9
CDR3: ASSITSGSYNEQF

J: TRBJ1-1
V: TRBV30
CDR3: AWVDRLMNTEAF

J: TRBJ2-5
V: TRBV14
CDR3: ASSQGGKETQY

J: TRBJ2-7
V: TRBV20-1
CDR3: SASDLDRTTYEQY

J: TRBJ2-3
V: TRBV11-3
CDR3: ASSFQGTDTQY

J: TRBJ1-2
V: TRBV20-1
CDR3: SASQGRGYT

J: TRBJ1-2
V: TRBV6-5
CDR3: ASMGGMENYGYT